These 23 T cell receptor beta chains came from one sample sequenced in a study of T cells in Graves' hyperthyroidism and ophthalmopathy. Template material for amplifying TCR beta CDR3 regions consisted of RNA transcripts. First-round RT-PCR of the TCR CDR3 relied on the HTBI primer set. Using its own MiXCR run on the multiplex PCR reads, TCRdb lists one record per CDR3 protein. The table lists about 300,000 distinct CDR3 sequences, around 19% of them singletons, with roughly 40% in the top ten. Sequenced material: blood. The source of these receptors is a man aged 50-60 years with Graves' ophthalmopathy.

This clonotype was seen ten or more times. V gene TRBV28 combines with J gene TRBJ1-1; 7 bases align to TRBD1. V trimming: 5 bases; J trimming: 4 bases; junction bases outside the gene matches: 7. This CDR3 is 14 amino acids long. Germline CDR1 MDHEN, CDR2 SYDVKM. CDR3 sequence (DNA): TGTGCCAGCAGTCCGAGTAGGGGGCTCACTGAAGCTTTCTTT. It encodes CASSPSRGLTEAFF.

This clonotype was seen only a few times. This chain uses TRBV20-1 with TRBJ1-2, with 10 bases fitting TRBD1. Germline assignment: CDR1 DFQATT and CDR2 SNEGSKA (reference sequence). The trim removed 5 bases at V and 7 bases at J, leaving 10 bases unmatched. This CDR3 has 14 amino acids. The CDR3 loop reads CSARRQGALGGYTF. Here the CDR3 DNA reads TGCAGTGCTCGTCGACAGGGGGCCCTTGGTGGCTACACCTTC.

V usage is TRBV6-1 and J usage is TRBJ2-5, with TRBD2 as a possible D gene (6 bases). Trimming stripped 6 bases from V and 5 bases from J, with 22 bases between. The CDR3 contains 16 residues. CDR1 is MNHNS and CDR2 is SASEGT in the germline V gene. CDR3 protein: CASRDRLVMLRETQYF. DNA for the CDR3: TGTGCCAGCAGGGACCGACTAGTTATGTTACGGGAGACCCAGTACTTC.

This chain joins TRBV20-1 and TRBJ1-1, with D unresolved. CDR1 is DFQATT, CDR2 SNEGSKA, per germline (reference sequence). Trimming shortened V by 3 bases and J by 5 bases, and 16 bases separated the two germline ends. The CDR3 is made up of 14 amino acids. The CDR3 is CSARLPGFRTEAFF. The CDR3, as DNA: TGCAGTGCTAGGCTTCCGGGTTTTAGGACTGAAGCTTTCTTT.

The sample holds many counts of this clonotype. The chain has TRBV5-1 and TRBJ2-7, with D hard to call. This CDR3 has 14 residues. From germline, CDR1 is SGHRS and CDR2 YFSETQ. V was trimmed by 2 bases and J by 1 base, leaving 10 bases between them. CDR3 nucleotides: TGCGCCAGCAGCTTAGACCCATTATCCTACGAGCAGTACTTC. Translating gives CASSLDPLSYEQYF.

In its sample, this clonotype was seen a few times. The chain links TRBV27 to TRBJ1-4; D unresolved. Trimming removed 2 bases at V and 11 bases at J, with 12 bases between. This CDR3 spans 13 amino acids. In germline, CDR1 is MNHEY, CDR2 SMNVEV (reference sequence). The CDR3 nucleotides read TGTGCCAGCAGTTTAAGTACCGGGTCCAAACTGTTTTTT. Protein sequence: CASSLSTGSKLFF.

As regards this clonotype: A clone one base away is much larger, so this may be a read error. In DNA, the CDR3 is TGTGCCAGCAGCCAACAAAACACCGGGGAGCCGTTTTTT. It yields the protein CASSQQNTGEPFF. V usage is TRBV11-2 and J usage is TRBJ2-2, with TRBD2 as a possible D gene (5 bases). Germline V gives CDR1 SGHAT, CDR2 FQNNGV. The CDR3 runs 13 residues.

At least ten counts were recorded for this clonotype. The gene calls are TRBV13 and TRBJ1-6; TRBD1 is a possible D gene (6 bases). The ends were cut back, 6 bases at V and 10 bases at J, with 19 bases in the middle. This CDR3 has 15 amino acids. Germline assignment: CDR1 PRHDT and CDR2 FYEKMQ (reference sequence). The CDR3 DNA reads TGTGCCAGCAGGACGACCAGGGGTGATAGGTCACCCCTCCACTTT. It codes for CASRTTRGDRSPLHF.

This clonotype was recorded a few times. This rearrangement joins TRBV27 to TRBJ2-5; no definite D call. The germline gives CDR1 MNHEY, CDR2 SMNVEV (reference sequence). V lost 2 bases and J 7 bases, leaving 14 bases between the germline ends. CDR3 length: 14 residues. The CDR3 spells CASSLGRSLVTQYF. For the CDR3, the DNA is TGTGCCAGCAGTTTAGGTCGTTCCCTTGTGACCCAGTACTTC.

The chain uses TRBV20-1 and TRBJ1-5; D is perhaps TRBD1 (5 bases). The CDR3 runs 14 residues. CDR1 DFQATT and CDR2 SNEGSKA come from the germline V gene (reference sequence). Trimming removed 3 bases at V and 3 bases at J, with 12 bases between. The CDR3 region is CSARMGGNNQPQHF. CDR3 in DNA: TGCAGTGCTAGGATGGGGGGAAACAATCAGCCCCAGCATTTT.

This clonotype was recorded many times. The V call is TRBV20-1, the J call TRBJ2-1; 12 bases align to TRBD2. V lost 0 bases to trimming and J lost 10 bases; unmatched junction nucleotides: 13. This CDR3 comprises 17 residues. Per germline, CDR1 DFQATT and CDR2 SNEGSKA (reference sequence). The CDR3 reads CSARDQTSGRQSGEQFF. CDR3 nucleotides: TGCAGTGCTAGAGACCAGACTAGCGGGAGACAGAGCGGAGAGCAGTTCTTC.

This clonotype has a count of ten or more. This rearrangement joins TRBV24-1 to TRBJ2-2, with 7 bases identical to TRBD2. This CDR3 comprises 15 residues. CDR1 is KGHDR and CDR2 is SFDVKD in the germline V gene. J lost 4 bases, V lost 4 bases, and 5 bases had no gene match. CDR3 bases: TGTGCCACCAGTGAGCGGGAGTGGCTCACCGGGGAGCTGTTTTTT. Translation: CATSEREWLTGELFF.

The chain has TRBV19 and TRBJ2-7; 7 bases line up with TRBD2. CDR1 and CDR2 from the germline V gene are LNHDA and SQIVND (reference sequence). The V segment lost 5 bases and the J segment 0 bases; nucleotides outside the gene matches: 7. This CDR3 spans 15 amino acids. The CDR3 here is CASSDRKRDSYEQYF. The CDR3, as DNA: TGTGCCAGTAGTGATCGGAAGCGGGACTCCTACGAGCAGTACTTC.

This clonotype has ten or more counts. This chain connects TRBV6-5 to TRBJ1-2; D remains ambiguous. V shed 2 bases and J shed 3 bases, with 16 bases lying between them. CDR1 is MNHEY and CDR2 is SVGAGI in the germline V gene. The CDR3 sequence is 16 residues long. CDR3 sequence: CASSYTIHGPHYGYTF. CDR3 nucleotides: TGTGCCAGCAGTTACACCATACACGGCCCCCACTATGGCTACACCTTC.

Ten or more counts support this clonotype. The CDR3 sequence is CASSTRTGRNEQFF. CDR3 bases: TGTGCCAGCAGCACTCGTACTGGGAGAAATGAGCAGTTCTTC. This chain uses TRBV7-2 with TRBJ2-1; D may be TRBD2 (5 bases). CDR3 length: 14 amino acids. CDR1 and CDR2 from the germline V gene are SGHTA and FQGNSA. V gave up 5 bases and J gave up 7 bases, with 15 bases separating them.

This clonotype was observed a few times. A single base separates this from a much larger clone, so it may be a read error. The rearrangement joins TRBV20-1 to TRBJ2-3; no reliable D call. The V end was cut by 6 bases, the J end by 4 bases, with 20 bases between. Germline lookup yields CDR1 DFQATT and CDR2 SNEGSKA (reference sequence). This CDR3 is built from 15 residues. CDR3 sequence reads: CSAPMEWKSPDTQYF. CDR3 nucleotide sequence: TGCAGTGCCCCAATGGAGTGGAAGAGTCCAGATACGCAGTATTTT.

This clonotype has just a few counts. The rearrangement uses TRBV11-2 and TRBJ1-4, with D maybe TRBD1 (5 bases). Trimming took 5 bases from V and 10 from J, leaving 20 bases between them. Germline assignment: CDR1 SGHAT and CDR2 FQNNGV. The CDR3 spans 15 residues. This chain's CDR3 is CASSLNREARGKLFF. The CDR3 DNA reads TGTGCCAGCAGCCTAAACCGGGAAGCTAGGGGAAAACTGTTTTTT.

As concerns this clonotype: A junction end diverges from the germline sequence, so it may reflect a read error. CDR3 in DNA: TGTGCCAGCAGCTTGGGAACAGGGAACTATGGCTACGCCTTC. Translation: CASSLGTGNYGYAF. The J gene is TRBJ1-2, the V gene TRBV5-5; maybe TRBD1 (6 bases). CDR1 SGHKS and CDR2 YYEKEE come from the germline V gene (reference sequence). This CDR3 comprises 14 residues.

The rearrangement joins TRBV6-1 to TRBJ1-1; no clear D gene. Germline assignment: CDR1 MNHNS and CDR2 SASEGT. The CDR3 contains 14 residues. The V end was cut by 5 bases, the J end by 3 bases, with 13 bases between. CDR3 residues: CASSPEPWDTEAFF. The CDR3 DNA reads TGTGCCAGCAGTCCCGAACCCTGGGACACTGAAGCTTTCTTT.

A remark on this clonotype: Since a much larger clone is just one base distant, this may be a read error. The rearrangement links TRBV3-1 to TRBJ1-2; no reliable D call. Germline V gene lookup returns CDR1 LGHDT and CDR2 YNNKEL (reference sequence). This CDR3 is 11 amino acids long. CDR3 DNA sequence: TGTGCCTGCAGCCACCTTGGGGGCTACACCTTC. It yields the protein CACSHLGGYTF.

The chain links TRBV11-2 to TRBJ1-4; unclear D gene. Trimming pared 1 base from V and 4 bases from J, leaving 10 bases between. This CDR3 has 15 amino acids. Germline CDR1 SGHAT, CDR2 FQNNGV. The CDR3 spells CASSLAGAGNEKLFF. Written as DNA, the CDR3 is TGTGCCAGCAGCTTAGCGGGCGCAGGTAATGAAAAACTGTTTTTT.

This clonotype was detected a few times. The chain has TRBV5-6 and TRBJ2-7, with 8 bases fitting TRBD1. V shed 4 bases, J shed 4 bases, and the junction held 13 bases outside the gene matches. The CDR3 spans 16 residues. Per the germline V gene, CDR1 is SGHDT and CDR2 is YYEEEE. CDR3 nucleotides: TGTGCCAGCAGCAGCTCAGACAGGGGCGTTCTTTACGAGCAGTACTTC. It codes for CASSSSDRGVLYEQYF.

This clonotype was recorded many times. The rearrangement links TRBV2 to TRBJ1-6; 9 bases fit TRBD1. CDR1 and CDR2 (germline): SNHLY, FYNNEI. This CDR3 is 14 amino acids long. V lost 6 bases, J lost 6 bases, and 3 bases stayed unmatched. The CDR3 protein is CASREDRGNSPLHF. The CDR3 DNA sequence: TGTGCCAGCAGGGAGGACAGGGGTAATTCACCCCTCCACTTT.